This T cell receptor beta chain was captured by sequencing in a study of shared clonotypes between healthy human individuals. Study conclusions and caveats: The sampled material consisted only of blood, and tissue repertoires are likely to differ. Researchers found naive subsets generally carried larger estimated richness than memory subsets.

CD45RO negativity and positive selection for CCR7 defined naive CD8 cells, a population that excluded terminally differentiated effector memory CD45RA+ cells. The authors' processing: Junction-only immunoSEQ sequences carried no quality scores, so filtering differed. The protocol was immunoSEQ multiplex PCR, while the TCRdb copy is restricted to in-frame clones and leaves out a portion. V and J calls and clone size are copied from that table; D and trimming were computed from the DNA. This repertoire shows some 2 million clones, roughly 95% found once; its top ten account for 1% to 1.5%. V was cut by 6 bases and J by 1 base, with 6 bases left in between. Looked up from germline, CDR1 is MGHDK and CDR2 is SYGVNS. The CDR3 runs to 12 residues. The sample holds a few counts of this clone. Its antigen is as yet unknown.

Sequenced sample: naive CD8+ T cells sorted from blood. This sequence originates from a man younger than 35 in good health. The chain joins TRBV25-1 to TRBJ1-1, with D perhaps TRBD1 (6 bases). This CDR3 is CASRQGNTEAFF. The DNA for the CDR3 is TGTGCCAGCAGACAGGGGAACACTGAAGCTTTCTTT.